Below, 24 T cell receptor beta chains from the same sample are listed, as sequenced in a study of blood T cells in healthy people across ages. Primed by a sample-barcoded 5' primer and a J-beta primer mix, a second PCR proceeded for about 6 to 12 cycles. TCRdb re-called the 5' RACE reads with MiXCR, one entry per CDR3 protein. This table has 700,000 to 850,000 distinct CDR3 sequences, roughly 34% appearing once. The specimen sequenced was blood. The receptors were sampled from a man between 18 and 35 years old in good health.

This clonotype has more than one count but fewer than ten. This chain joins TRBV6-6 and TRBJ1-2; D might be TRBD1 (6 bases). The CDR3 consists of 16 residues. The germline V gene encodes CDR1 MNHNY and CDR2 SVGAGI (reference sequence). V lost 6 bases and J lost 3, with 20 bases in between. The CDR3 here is CASSPPEGGLDYGYTF. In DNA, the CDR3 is TGTGCCAGCAGCCCCCCAGAAGGGGGATTGGACTATGGCTACACCTTC.

The CDR3 DNA is TGCGCCAGCAGCTTAACCGGGACTAGCGGGGAGGCAGATACGCAGTATTTT. It encodes CASSLTGTSGEADTQYF. V usage is TRBV5-1 and J usage is TRBJ2-3; 13 bases agree with TRBD2. The CDR3 loop spans 17 amino acids. CDR1 is SGHRS, CDR2 YFSETQ, per germline. V was pared by 2 bases and J by 4 bases, with 7 bases of the junction left unmatched.

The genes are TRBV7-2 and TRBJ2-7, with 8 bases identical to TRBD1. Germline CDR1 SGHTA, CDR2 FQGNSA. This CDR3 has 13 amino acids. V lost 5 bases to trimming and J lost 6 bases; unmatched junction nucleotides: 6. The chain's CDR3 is CASSTGQGREQYF. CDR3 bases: TGTGCCAGCAGCACCGGACAGGGACGCGAGCAGTACTTC. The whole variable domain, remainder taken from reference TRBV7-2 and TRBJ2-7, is GAGVSQSPSNKVTEKGKDVELRCDPISGHTALYWYRQSLGQGLEFLIYFQGNSAPDKSGLPSDRFSAERTGGSVSTLTIQRTQQEDSAVYLCASSTGQGREQYFGPGTRLTVT.

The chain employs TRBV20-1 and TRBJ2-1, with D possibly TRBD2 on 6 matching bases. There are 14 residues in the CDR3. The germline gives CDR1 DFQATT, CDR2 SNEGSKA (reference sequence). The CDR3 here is CTSTRGVGFDEQFF. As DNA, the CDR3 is TGCACCTCGACGCGCGGGGTGGGATTTGATGAGCAGTTCTTC.

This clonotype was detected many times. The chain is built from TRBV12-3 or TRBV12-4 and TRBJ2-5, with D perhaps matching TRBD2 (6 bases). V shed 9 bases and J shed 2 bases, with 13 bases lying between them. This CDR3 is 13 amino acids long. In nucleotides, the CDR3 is TGTGCCAGTGGGAGGCAAGAACAAGAGACCCAGTACTTC. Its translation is CASGRQEQETQYF.

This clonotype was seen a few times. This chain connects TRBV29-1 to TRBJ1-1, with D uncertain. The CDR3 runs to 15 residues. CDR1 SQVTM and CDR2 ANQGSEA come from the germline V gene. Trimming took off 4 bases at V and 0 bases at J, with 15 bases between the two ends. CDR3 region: CSVVNPTRLNTEAFF. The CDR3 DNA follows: TGCAGCGTTGTTAACCCGACCCGCCTGAACACTGAAGCTTTCTTT. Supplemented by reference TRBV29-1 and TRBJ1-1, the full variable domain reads SAVISQKPSRDICQRGTSLTIQCQVDSQVTMMFWYRQQPGQSLTLIATANQGSEATYESGFVIDKFPISRPNLTFSTLTVSNMSPEDSSIYLCSVVNPTRLNTEAFFGQGTRLTVV.

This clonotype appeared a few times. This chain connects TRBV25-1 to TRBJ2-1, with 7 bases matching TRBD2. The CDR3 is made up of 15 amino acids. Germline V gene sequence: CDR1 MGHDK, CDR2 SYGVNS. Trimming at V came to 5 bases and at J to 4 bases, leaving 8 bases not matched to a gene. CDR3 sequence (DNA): TGTGCCAGCAGTTCCGGGGGGACCTTATACAATGAGCAGTTCTTC. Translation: CASSSGGTLYNEQFF.

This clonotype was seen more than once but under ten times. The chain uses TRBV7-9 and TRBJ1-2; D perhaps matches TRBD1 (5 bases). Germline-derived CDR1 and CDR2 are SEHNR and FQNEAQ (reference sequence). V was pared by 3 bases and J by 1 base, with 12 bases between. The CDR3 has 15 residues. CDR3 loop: CASSLRDGGNYGYTF. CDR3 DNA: TGTGCCAGCAGCTTGAGGGACGGGGGTAACTATGGCTACACCTTC.

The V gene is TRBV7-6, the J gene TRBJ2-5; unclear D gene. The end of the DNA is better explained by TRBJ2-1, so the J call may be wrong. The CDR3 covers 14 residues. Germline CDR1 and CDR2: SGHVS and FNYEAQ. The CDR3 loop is CASSRQASQETQFF. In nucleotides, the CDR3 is TGTGCCAGCAGCCGCCAGGCGTCACAAGAGACCCAGTTCTTC.

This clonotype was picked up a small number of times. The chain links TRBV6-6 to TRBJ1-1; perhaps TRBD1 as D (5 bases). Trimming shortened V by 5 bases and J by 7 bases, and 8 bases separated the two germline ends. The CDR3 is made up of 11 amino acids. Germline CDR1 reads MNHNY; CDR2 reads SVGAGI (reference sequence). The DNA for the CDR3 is TGTGCCAGCAGTAACACAGGTGAAGCTTTCTTT. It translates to CASSNTGEAFF.

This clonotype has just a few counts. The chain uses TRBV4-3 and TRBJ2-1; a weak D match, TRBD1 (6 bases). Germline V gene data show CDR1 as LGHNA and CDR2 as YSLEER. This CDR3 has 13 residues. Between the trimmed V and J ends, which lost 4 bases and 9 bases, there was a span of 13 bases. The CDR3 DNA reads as TGCGCCAGCAGCCTTGACAGGAAAAGTGAGCAGTTCTTC. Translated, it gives CASSLDRKSEQFF.

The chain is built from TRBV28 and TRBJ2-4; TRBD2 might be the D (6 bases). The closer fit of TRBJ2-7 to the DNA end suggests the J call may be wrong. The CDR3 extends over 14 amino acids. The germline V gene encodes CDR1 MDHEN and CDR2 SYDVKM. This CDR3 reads CASSPRLGSYEQYF. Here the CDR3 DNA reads TGTGCCAGCAGTCCAAGACTAGGGTCCTACGAGCAGTACTTC.

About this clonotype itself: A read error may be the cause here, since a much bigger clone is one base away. CDR3 region: CASSQPQGQLIYGHTF. CDR3 coding DNA: TGTGCCAGCAGTCAGCCACAAGGACAGCTGATCTATGGCCACACCTTC. The V call is TRBV6-6, the J call TRBJ1-2, with D tentatively TRBD1 (6 bases). CDR3 length: 16 amino acids. Germline V gene data show CDR1 as MNHNY and CDR2 as SVGAGI (reference sequence).

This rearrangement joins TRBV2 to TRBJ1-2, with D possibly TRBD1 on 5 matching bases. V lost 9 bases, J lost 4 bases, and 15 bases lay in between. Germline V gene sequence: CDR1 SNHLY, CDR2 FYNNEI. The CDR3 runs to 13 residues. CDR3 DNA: TGTGCCAGTAAGCCTCCGGGGACCTATGGCTACACCTTC. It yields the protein CASKPPGTYGYTF.

The CDR3 coding sequence is TGTGCCAGCAGCCAAGGAGGACAGGGTCGAAACACCATATATTTT. Protein product: CASSQGGQGRNTIYF. The chain employs TRBV3-1 and TRBJ1-3, with 8 bases identical to TRBD1. Germline lookup yields CDR1 LGHDT and CDR2 YNNKEL (reference sequence). This CDR3 is built from 15 residues. Trimming at V came to 1 base and at J to 5 bases, leaving 4 bases not matched to a gene. The variable domain in full, with the rest retrieved from reference TRBV3-1 and TRBJ1-3, is DTAVSQTPKYLVTQMGNDKSIKCEQNLGHDTMYWYKQDSKKFLKIMFSYNNKELIINETVPNRFSPKSPDKAHLNLHINSLELGDSAVYFCASSQGGQGRNTIYFGEGSWLTVV.

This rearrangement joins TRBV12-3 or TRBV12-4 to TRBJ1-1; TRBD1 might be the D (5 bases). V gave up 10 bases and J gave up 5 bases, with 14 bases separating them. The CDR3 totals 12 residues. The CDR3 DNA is TGTGCCATCTTGGGGGGGGAAACTGAAGCTTTCTTT. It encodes CAILGGETEAFF.

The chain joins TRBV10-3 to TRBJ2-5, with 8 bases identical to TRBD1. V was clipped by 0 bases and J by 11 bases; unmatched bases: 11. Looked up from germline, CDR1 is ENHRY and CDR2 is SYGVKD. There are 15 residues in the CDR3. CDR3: CAISESTGVTSEQYF. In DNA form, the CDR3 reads TGTGCCATCAGTGAGTCGACAGGGGTTACAAGTGAGCAGTACTTC.

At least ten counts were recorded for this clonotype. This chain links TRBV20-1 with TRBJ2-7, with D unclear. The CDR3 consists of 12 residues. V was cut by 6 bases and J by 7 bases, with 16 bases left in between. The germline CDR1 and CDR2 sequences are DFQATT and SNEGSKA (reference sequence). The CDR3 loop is CSALGPYNEQYF. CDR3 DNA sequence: TGCAGTGCCCTAGGACCGTACAATGAGCAGTACTTC.

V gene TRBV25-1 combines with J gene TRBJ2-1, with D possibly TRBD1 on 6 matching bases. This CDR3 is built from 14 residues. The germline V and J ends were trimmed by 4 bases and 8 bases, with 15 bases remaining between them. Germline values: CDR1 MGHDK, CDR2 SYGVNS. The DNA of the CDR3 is TGTGCCAGCAGTGGGAATTACAGGGTCCATGAGCAGTTCTTC. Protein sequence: CASSGNYRVHEQFF.

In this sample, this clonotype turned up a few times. The chain's CDR3 is CASSPHSGGTAMYEQYF. Written as DNA, the CDR3 is TGTGCCAGCAGTCCCCATAGCGGGGGGACAGCTATGTACGAGCAGTACTTC. J is TRBJ2-7 and V is TRBV12-3 or TRBV12-4; TRBD2 agrees at 10 bases. Trimming at V came to 5 bases and at J to 4 bases, leaving 14 bases not matched to a gene. The CDR3 runs to 17 residues.

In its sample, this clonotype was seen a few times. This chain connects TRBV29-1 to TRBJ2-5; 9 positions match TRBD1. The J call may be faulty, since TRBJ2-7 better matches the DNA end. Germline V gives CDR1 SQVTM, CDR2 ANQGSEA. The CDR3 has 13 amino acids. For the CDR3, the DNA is TGCAGCGCTCTGGCGGGACAGGGAACCGAGCAGTACTTC. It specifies CSALAGQGTEQYF.

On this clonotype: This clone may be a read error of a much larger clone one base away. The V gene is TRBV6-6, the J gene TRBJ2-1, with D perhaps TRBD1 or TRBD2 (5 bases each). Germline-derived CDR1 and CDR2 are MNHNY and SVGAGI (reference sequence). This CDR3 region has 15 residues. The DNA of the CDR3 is TGTGCCGGCAGTTACGAAGGGACCCTCGGCTATGAGCAGTTCTTC. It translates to CAGSYEGTLGYEQFF.

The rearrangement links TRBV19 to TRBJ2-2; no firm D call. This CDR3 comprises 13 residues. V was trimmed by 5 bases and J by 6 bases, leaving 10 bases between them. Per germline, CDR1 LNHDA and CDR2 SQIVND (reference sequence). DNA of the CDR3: TGTGCCAGTAGTGATGGGGTAGCCGGGGAGCTGTTTTTT. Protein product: CASSDGVAGELFF.

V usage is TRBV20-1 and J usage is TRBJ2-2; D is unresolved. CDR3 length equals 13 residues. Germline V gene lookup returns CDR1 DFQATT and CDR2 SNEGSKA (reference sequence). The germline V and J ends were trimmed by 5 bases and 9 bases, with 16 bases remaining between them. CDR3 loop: CSARLGGMRELFF. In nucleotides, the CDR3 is TGCAGTGCTCGGTTAGGTGGGATGAGGGAGCTGTTTTTT.